One and the same sample provided the 5 T cell receptor beta chains below, sequenced in a study of shared clonotypes between healthy human individuals. Using immunoSEQ multiplex PCR, the repertoire was profiled, and TCRdb retains in-frame clones only, with some absent. Of about 1 million clones detected, 70% to 80% appear once; the ten largest clones hold approximately 1.5%. The specimen was memory CD4+ T cells sorted from blood. As to subset: CD45RA-negative fraction. The receptors shown here come from a young man in good health.

This clone was observed once. This chain joins TRBV28 and TRBJ1-4; 8 bases match TRBD1. The CDR3 loop spans 16 amino acids. Germline CDR1 MDHEN, CDR2 SYDVKM. The V segment lost 4 bases and the J segment 7 bases; nucleotides outside the gene matches: 11. The CDR3 nucleotides read TGTGCCAGCAGTTCCCCGGGACAGGCGATAGGTGAAAAACTGTTTTTT. This sequence encodes CASSSPGQAIGEKLFF.

This clone was detected ten times or more. The rearrangement uses TRBV6-1 and TRBJ2-1, with a tentative D call TRBD1 (6 bases). The CDR3 contains 15 residues. The V gene's germline CDR1 is MNHNS and CDR2 SASEGT. V was cut by 8 bases and J by 0 bases, with 14 bases left in between. CDR3 residues: CASYLGQSSYNEQFF. The DNA of the CDR3 is TGTGCCAGCTACTTAGGACAGAGCTCCTACAATGAGCAGTTCTTC.

As to this clone: A much more abundant neighbour one base away suggests this may be a read error. The chain is built from TRBV15 and TRBJ2-5; D is ambiguous. This CDR3 region has 12 residues. Germline CDR1 reads LNHNV; CDR2 reads YYDKDF (reference sequence). The V end lost 5 bases, the J end lost 0 bases, and 4 bases lay between the germline ends. The CDR3 is CATSPNQETQYF. CDR3 nucleotide sequence: TGTGCCACCAGCCCCAACCAAGAGACCCAGTACTTC.

The chain has TRBV5-1 and TRBJ2-2; TRBD1 matches 7 bases. After removal of 4 bases from V and 3 bases from J, the junction contained 9 bases not matched to a gene. This CDR3 has 16 amino acids. Germline loops: CDR1 SGHRS, CDR2 YFSETQ. The DNA of the CDR3 is TGCGCCAGCAGCCCCCCAGACAGGGCGGACACCGGGGAGCTGTTTTTT. It encodes CASSPPDRADTGELFF.

The CDR3 is CASRPRLASEQYF. CDR3 bases: TGTGCCAGCAGACCCCGTCTCGCCTCCGAGCAGTACTTC. The V call is TRBV27, the J call TRBJ2-7, with unresolved D. Germline V CDR1 and CDR2: MNHEY, SMNVEV (reference sequence). V was trimmed by 6 bases and J by 6 bases, leaving 15 bases between them. The CDR3 spans 13 residues.